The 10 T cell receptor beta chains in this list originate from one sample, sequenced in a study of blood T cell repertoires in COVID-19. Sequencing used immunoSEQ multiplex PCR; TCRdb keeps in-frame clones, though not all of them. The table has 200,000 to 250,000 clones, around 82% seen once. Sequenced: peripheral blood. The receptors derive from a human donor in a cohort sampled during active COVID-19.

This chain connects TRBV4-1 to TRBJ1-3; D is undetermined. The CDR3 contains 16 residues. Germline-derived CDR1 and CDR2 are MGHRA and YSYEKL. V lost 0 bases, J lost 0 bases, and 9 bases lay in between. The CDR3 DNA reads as TGCGCCAGCAGCCAAGATCGAGGGAGCTCTGGAAACACCATATATTTT. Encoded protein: CASSQDRGSSGNTIYF.

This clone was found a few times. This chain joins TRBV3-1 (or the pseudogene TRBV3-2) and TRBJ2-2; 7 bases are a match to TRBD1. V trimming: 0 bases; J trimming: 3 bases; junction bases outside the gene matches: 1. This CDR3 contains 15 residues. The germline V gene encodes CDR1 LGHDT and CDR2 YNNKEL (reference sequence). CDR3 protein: CASSQEGQYTGELFF. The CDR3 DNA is TGTGCCAGCAGCCAAGAGGGACAGTACACCGGGGAGCTGTTTTTT.

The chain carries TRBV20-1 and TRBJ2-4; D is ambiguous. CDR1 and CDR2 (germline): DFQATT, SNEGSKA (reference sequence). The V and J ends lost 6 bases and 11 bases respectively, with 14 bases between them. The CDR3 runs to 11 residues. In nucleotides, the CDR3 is TGCAGTGCCGTCTTCCTCGGTGTTCAGTACTTC. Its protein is CSAVFLGVQYF.

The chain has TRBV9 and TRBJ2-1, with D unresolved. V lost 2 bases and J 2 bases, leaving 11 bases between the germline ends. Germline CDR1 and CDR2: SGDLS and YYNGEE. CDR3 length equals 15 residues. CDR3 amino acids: CASSVSAGPYNEQFF. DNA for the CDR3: TGTGCCAGCAGCGTTTCAGCTGGGCCCTACAATGAGCAGTTCTTC.

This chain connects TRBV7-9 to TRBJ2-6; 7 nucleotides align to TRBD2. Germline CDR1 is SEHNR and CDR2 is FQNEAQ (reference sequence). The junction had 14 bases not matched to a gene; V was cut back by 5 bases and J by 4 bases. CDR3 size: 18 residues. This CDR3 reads CASSAGGGPGAGANVLTF. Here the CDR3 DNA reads TGTGCCAGCAGCGCCGGCGGGGGACCTGGCGCAGGGGCCAACGTCCTGACTTTC.

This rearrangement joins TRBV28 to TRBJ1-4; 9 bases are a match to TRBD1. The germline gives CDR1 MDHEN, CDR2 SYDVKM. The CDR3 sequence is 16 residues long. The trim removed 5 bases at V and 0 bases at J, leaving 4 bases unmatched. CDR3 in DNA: TGTGCCAGCAGTGGACAGGGGTTTGCAACTAATGAAAAACTGTTTTTT. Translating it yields CASSGQGFATNEKLFF.

The CDR3 sequence is CASSPTGQVLTDTQYF. The CDR3 DNA follows: TGTGCCAGCAGCCCGACGGGACAGGTTCTCACAGATACGCAGTATTTT. This chain links TRBV9 with TRBJ2-3; TRBD1 agrees at 8 bases. CDR1 SGDLS and CDR2 YYNGEE come from the germline V gene. The CDR3 spans 16 residues. V lost 4 bases and J lost 2; bases outside the gene matches: 9.

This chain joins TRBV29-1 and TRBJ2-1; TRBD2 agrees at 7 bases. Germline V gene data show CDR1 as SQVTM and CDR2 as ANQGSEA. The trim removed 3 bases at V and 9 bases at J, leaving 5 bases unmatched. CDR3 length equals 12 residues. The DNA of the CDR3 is TGCAGCGTTGATAGAGGGAGGGGTGAGCAGTTCTTC. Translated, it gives CSVDRGRGEQFF.

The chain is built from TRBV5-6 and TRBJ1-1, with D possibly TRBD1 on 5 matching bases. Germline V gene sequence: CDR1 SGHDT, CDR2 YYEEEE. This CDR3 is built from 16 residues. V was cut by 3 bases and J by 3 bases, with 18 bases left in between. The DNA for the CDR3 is TGTGCCAGCAGCTCGTTAGGCCTGGGGGGTCACACTGAAGCTTTCTTT. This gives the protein CASSSLGLGGHTEAFF. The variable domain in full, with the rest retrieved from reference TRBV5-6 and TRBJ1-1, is DAGVTQSPTHLIKTRGQQVTLRCSPKSGHDTVSWYQQALGQGPQFIFQYYEEEERQRGNFPDRFSGHQFPNYSSELNVNALLLGDSALYLCASSSLGLGGHTEAFFGQGTRLTVV.

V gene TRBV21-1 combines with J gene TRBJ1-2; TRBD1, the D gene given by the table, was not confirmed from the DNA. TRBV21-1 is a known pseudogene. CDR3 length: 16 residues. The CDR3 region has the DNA TGTGCCAGCAGCGCCCCCCCGGGACAGGGGGGCTATGGCTACACCTTC. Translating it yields CASSAPPGQGGYGYTF.